The 10 T cell receptor beta chains in this list originate from one sample, sequenced in a study of blood T cell repertoires in COVID-19. Clones were read by immunoSEQ multiplex PCR, and TCRdb kept only the in-frame ones, dropping some. Of fewer than 150,000 clones listed, approximately 89% were seen once; the top ten hold 25% to 30%. The specimen was peripheral blood. Receptors were obtained from a human donor in a cohort sampled during active COVID-19.

CDR3 nucleotides: TGTGCCAGCAGCCAAGATTCTCAACGGTCTCGGGAAAAACTGTTTTTT. The encoded protein is CASSQDSQRSREKLFF. This chain links TRBV4-2 with TRBJ1-4; no clear D. Looked up from germline, CDR1 is LGHNA and CDR2 is YNFKEQ. The CDR3 covers 16 residues. The germline V and J ends were trimmed by 0 bases and 8 bases, with 16 bases remaining between them.

This chain links TRBV24-1 with TRBJ2-7; 8 bases are shared with TRBD1. This CDR3 contains 15 residues. V trimming: 2 bases; J trimming: 1 base; junction bases outside the gene matches: 3. Per the germline V gene, CDR1 is KGHDR and CDR2 is SFDVKD. This chain's CDR3 is CATSDSGTGSYEQYF. DNA of the CDR3: TGTGCCACCAGTGATTCCGGGACAGGTTCCTACGAGCAGTACTTC.

This sequence joins TRBV24-1 and TRBJ2-1; the match to TRBD2 covers 11 bases. Germline values: CDR1 KGHDR, CDR2 SFDVKD. The CDR3 runs to 18 residues. Germline trimming cut 3 bases from V and 4 bases from J; bases unmatched to any gene: 10. The DNA of the CDR3 is TGTGCCACCAGTGATCGGGCTAGCGGGGGGCGAGCTTACAATGAGCAGTTCTTC. Translation: CATSDRASGGRAYNEQFF.

The chain has TRBV6-5 and TRBJ1-5; 7 bases line up with TRBD1. The CDR3 loop spans 14 amino acids. CDR1 and CDR2 (germline): MNHEY, SVGAGI. The trim removed 6 bases at V and 10 bases at J, leaving 12 bases unmatched. DNA for the CDR3: TGTGCCAGCAGCGAGCCTGGGACAGCCGGCCCCCAGCATTTT. Protein sequence: CASSEPGTAGPQHF.

This rearrangement joins TRBV25-1 to TRBJ2-2, with D possibly TRBD1 on 5 matching bases. V lost 1 base and J lost 4, with 16 bases in between. Germline CDR1 reads MGHDK; CDR2 reads SYGVNS. The CDR3 is 17 amino acids. The CDR3: CASSELMQGVGTGELFF. CDR3 in DNA: TGTGCCAGCAGTGAATTGATGCAGGGTGTGGGCACCGGGGAGCTGTTTTTT.

This rearrangement joins TRBV29-1 to TRBJ1-1; D remains ambiguous. This CDR3 spans 11 amino acids. The V and J ends lost 4 bases and 12 bases respectively, with 15 bases between them. The germline V gene has CDR1 SQVTM and CDR2 ANQGSEA. CDR3 protein: CSVGSNRLTFF. Here the CDR3 DNA reads TGCAGCGTTGGATCAAACAGATTGACTTTCTTT. Filled out from reference TRBV29-1 and TRBJ1-1, the complete variable domain reads SAVISQKPSRDICQRGTSLTIQCQVDSQVTMMFWYRQQPGQSLTLIATANQGSEATYESGFVIDKFPISRPNLTFSTLTVSNMSPEDSSIYLCSVGSNRLTFFGQGTRLTVV.

This chain links TRBV4-2 with TRBJ2-1; possible D gene TRBD1, 6 bases. CDR3 length: 16 amino acids. Trimming removed 1 base from V and 0 bases from J, with 10 bases in between. In germline, CDR1 is LGHNA, CDR2 YNFKEQ. CDR3 DNA sequence: TGTGCCAGCAGCCAAGTTGGGGGCCGCTCCTACAATGAGCAGTTCTTC. Translation: CASSQVGGRSYNEQFF.

The rearrangement links TRBV5-1 to TRBJ1-4; no clear D gene. CDR1 SGHRS and CDR2 YFSETQ come from the germline V gene. V was cut by 0 bases and J by 5 bases, with 11 bases left in between. The CDR3 has 15 amino acids. The CDR3 region is CASSLAAQPNEKLFF. The CDR3 region has the DNA TGCGCCAGCAGCTTGGCCGCACAGCCAAATGAAAAACTGTTTTTT. Full variable domain (missing parts from reference TRBV5-1 and TRBJ1-4): KAGVTQTPRYLIKTRGQQVTLSCSPISGHRSVSWYQQTPGQGLQFLFEYFSETQRNKGNFPGRFSGRQFSNSRSEMNVSTLELGDSALYLCASSLAAQPNEKLFFGSGTQLSVL.

The rearrangement joins TRBV4-1 to TRBJ1-6, with 9 positions matching TRBD1. The CDR3 is made up of 15 amino acids. Germline CDR1 is MGHRA and CDR2 is YSYEKL. Unmatched junction bases numbered 9, after V lost 4 bases and J lost 11 bases. The chain's CDR3 is CASSPSTGGTAPLHF. In nucleotides, the CDR3 is TGCGCCAGCAGCCCTTCGACAGGGGGGACGGCACCCCTCCACTTT.

The V call is TRBV5-1, the J call TRBJ1-2; D may be TRBD1 (5 bases). Germline V gene data show CDR1 as SGHRS and CDR2 as YFSETQ. This CDR3 has 15 amino acids. V was pared by 5 bases and J by 3 bases, with 17 bases between. The CDR3 loop is CASSPGVGVDYGYTF. The CDR3 nucleotides are TGCGCCAGCAGTCCCGGAGTAGGGGTTGACTATGGCTACACCTTC. The full variable domain, with the rest looked up from reference TRBV5-1 and TRBJ1-2, is KAGVTQTPRYLIKTRGQQVTLSCSPISGHRSVSWYQQTPGQGLQFLFEYFSETQRNKGNFPGRFSGRQFSNSRSEMNVSTLELGDSALYLCASSPGVGVDYGYTFGSGTRLTVV.